This is a list of T cell receptor beta chains from one sample in a study of shared T cell receptors in the human thymus. Assay: immunoSEQ multiplex PCR; the TCRdb copy retains only in-frame clones and omits some. The top ten clones hold about 0.01% of a sample with 500,000 to 750,000 clones, roughly 88% of them seen once. This sample also belongs to another study, concerning human thymus T cells.

The sequenced sample was thymocytes. Receptors were obtained from a boy under three years old with a congenital heart defect. Each CDR3 is given with its conserved first and last residue. A D gene is named only where the DNA matches it firmly. Expanded clones get a size class; other rows say once, few or many, or leave the size out.

TRBJ2-2 | . | TRBV27 | . | TGTGCCAGCAGTTTACAGGGGTGGGAGCCCGGGGAGCTGTTTTTT | CASSLQGWEPGELFF
TRBJ2-7 | . | TRBV19 | few | TGTGCCAGTAGTATCGGGACAACCTACGAGCAGTACTTC | CASSIGTTYEQYF
TRBJ2-4 | . | TRBV5-4 | . | TGTGCCAGCAGCTTGGCTTACCAGGGGATGGCCAAAAACATTCAGTACTTC | CASSLAYQGMAKNIQYF
TRBJ2-1 | TRBD2 | TRBV11-2 | . | TGTGCCAGCAGCTTAGAAGGGGTCGGGACTATCCTGGGTGAGCAGTTCTTC | CASSLEGVGTILGEQFF
TRBJ2-7 | . | TRBV6-1 | . | TGTGCCAGCAGTGAAGGGGGCAGGCGACCCTACGAGCAGTACTTC | CASSEGGRRPYEQYF
TRBJ2-1 | TRBD1 | TRBV7-2 | few | TGTGCCAGCAGCCCCGGACAGGAATTGGGGCACAGTGAGCAGTTCTTC | CASSPGQELGHSEQFF
TRBJ1-2 | . | TRBV27 | . | TGTGCCAGCAGTTTGAGGAGCCTAACTTCTTATGGCTACACCTTC | CASSLRSLTSYGYTF
TRBJ2-1 | TRBD2 | TRBV4-1 | . | TGCGCCAGCAGCCAAGCGGGGGGACGCAATGAGCAGTTCTTC | CASSQAGGRNEQFF
TRBJ2-7 | . | TRBV5-1 | . | TGCGCCAGCAGCTCGTCCTACGAGCAGTACTTC | CASSSSYEQYF
TRBJ2-7 | TRBD2 | TRBV27 | few | TGTGCCAGAAGAGCGGGAGGGTGCTACGAGCAGTACTTC | CARRAGGCYEQYF
TRBJ2-2 | TRBD2 | TRBV11-2 | . | TGTGCCAGCAGCTGGCTAGCGGGAGGGCGTCCCACCGGGGAGCTGTTTTTT | CASSWLAGGRPTGELFF
TRBJ2-2 | . | TRBV7-9 | once | TGTGCCAGCAGCTCCGTCCGGTCCGTGAACACCGGGGAGCTGTTTTTT | CASSSVRSVNTGELFF
TRBJ2-7 | . | TRBV21-1 | . | TGTGCCAGCAGCAAAGTCATGGTCAGGGGGCCCTACGAGCAGTACTTC | CASSKVMVRGPYEQYF
TRBJ2-7 | . | TRBV10-1 | . | TGCGCCAGCAGTGTCTTGCAGGGGGGATACGAGCAGTACTTC | CASSVLQGGYEQYF
TRBJ2-7 | TRBD2 | TRBV19 | . | TGTGCCAGTAGTATGCGGACTAGCGGGAGGGGACCATGTAAGCAGTACTTC | CASSMRTSGRGPCKQYF
TRBJ2-3 | TRBD2 | TRBV4-1 | once | TGCGCCAGCAGCCAAATGGGGACTAGCGGGAGGGGAGATACGCAGTATTTT | CASSQMGTSGRGDTQYF
TRBJ1-2 | . | TRBV30 | . | TGTGCCTGGAGAGAAGAGTCTTCTAACTATGGCTACACCTTC | CAWREESSNYGYTF
TRBJ2-7 | TRBD2 | TRBV2 | . | TGTGCCAGGCAGCGGGAGGCCCCTTTCGAGCAGTACTTC | CARQREAPFEQYF
TRBJ2-2 | TRBD1 | TRBV5-1 | . | TGCGCCAGCAGCTCGACGAAAGGGGGCGACACCGGGGAGCTGTTTTTT | CASSSTKGGDTGELFF
TRBJ2-5 | TRBD1 | TRBV29-1 | . | TGCAGCGTTGACTTCCTGACAGGGGAAGGAGAGACCCAGTACTTC | CSVDFLTGEGETQYF
TRBJ2-3 | TRBD2 | TRBV11-3 | . | TGTGCCAGCAGCCTAGGGACTACTTTTCACGCGCATCCAGATACGCAGTATTTT | CASSLGTTFHAHPDTQYF
TRBJ2-7 | . | TRBV13 | . | TGTGCCAGCAGCTTAACGTGGTCTGGGCTCGGCGAGCAGTACTTC | CASSLTWSGLGEQYF
TRBJ2-7 | . | TRBV7-2 | . | TGTGCCAGCAGCTTAGCGATAGTTTGGGGGAGGTCCGTCTACGAGCAGTACTTC | CASSLAIVWGRSVYEQYF
TRBJ2-4 | . | TRBV5-1 | . | TGCGCCAGCAGCCGTTTTTGTGGGAGATGGGTAGCCAAAAACATTCAGTACTTC | CASSRFCGRWVAKNIQYF
TRBJ2-6 | TRBD2 | TRBV11-2 | . | TGTGCCAGCAGCTTAGGGGGCCCTGGGGGGGCTGGGGCCAACGTCCTGACTTTC | CASSLGGPGGAGANVLTF
TRBJ1-1 | . | TRBV5-4 | . | TGTGCCAGCAGCCCCACAGTCGAGTTGGGGAACACTGAAGCTTTCTTT | CASSPTVELGNTEAFF
TRBJ2-2 | TRBD2 | TRBV27 | . | TGTGCCAGCAGTCCCCGGACAGTCGGAAAGGGCGGGAGGACCACCGGGGAGCTGTTTTTT | CASSPRTVGKGGRTTGELFF
TRBJ2-1 | TRBD2 | TRBV4-1 | . | TGCGCCAGCAGCCGCGCGCTAGCGGGAGGGCTCCCCGCCTACAATGAGCAGTTCTTC | CASSRALAGGLPAYNEQFF
TRBJ2-2 | . | TRBV4-3 | . | TGCGCCAGCAGCCAAGAAGCCATTACAGGGCTCACCGGGGAGCTGTTTTTT | CASSQEAITGLTGELFF
TRBJ2-1 | . | TRBV14 | . | TGTGCCAGCAGCATGATGGTAGCGGGACAGAATGAGCAGTTCTTC | CASSMMVAGQNEQFF
TRBJ2-7 | . | TRBV27 | . | TGTGCCAGCAGTAACACCCTACAGGAGTACGAGCAGTACTTC | CASSNTLQEYEQYF